This T cell receptor beta chain was recorded in a study of T cells expressing NK-cell markers. Looking at the study overall: Each TCR beta repertoire originated in sorted T cells that were CD3+CD56+NKG2C+, CD3+CD56+NKG2C- or CD3+CD56-NKG2C+. Seven donors tested HCMV-seropositive and one tested seronegative among the eight sequenced. Study results and limitations: The CD3+CD56-NKG2C+ fraction was also led by these clonotypes in a handful of donors.

Of note for this clonotype: Its antigen is not known.

Synthesis of TCR beta cDNA relied on 5'RACE template switching carrying UMIs. For each CDR3 protein, TCRdb gives one entry from its re-call of the 5' RACE reads, without DNA. In all, the sample yields hundreds of thousands of distinct CDR3 sequences. Germline V gene lookup returns CDR1 SEHNR and CDR2 FQNEAQ (reference sequence). The CDR3 runs 16 residues. The TCR comes from a man aged 18 to 29 in good health. V is TRBV7-9 and J is TRBJ2-5; TCRdb's D call, TRBD1, is unchecked because there is no DNA. The sequenced material came from blood T cells: a sorted CD56 or NKG2C T cell subset, CD4+ or CD8+ T cells, or bulk PBMC T cells (not recorded which). CDR3 loop: CASSLDFSAGGETQYF.